The present entry profiles one TCR beta chain with its context. The antigen remains unidentified. CD4+ T cells from unexposed donors were obtained before the COVID-19 pandemic (2011-2018). CD4+ T cells were isolated from the cells after more than 8 days of culture. The data originate from a study of CD4 T cells in relation to SARS-CoV-2 and coronaviruses. Findings and limits, study-wide: Monoreactive clones expanded significantly more to SARS-CoV-2 than crossreactive clones did.

Libraries were prepared by immunoSEQ multiplex PCR; TCRdb keeps only in-frame clonotypes and omits some of them. The table has tens of thousands of clones, about 84% seen once; the top ten hold roughly 13%. From germline, CDR1 is MNHNS and CDR2 SASEGT. The CDR3 contains 16 residues. With 2 bases clipped from V and 3 bases from J, the junction kept 5 bases outside the gene matches. The clonotype originates from a human donor in good health. The material sequenced was CD4+ T cells from PBMCs, cultured in vitro. V usage is TRBV6-1 and J usage is TRBJ2-1, with 9 bases lining up with TRBD1. The CDR3 nucleotides are TGTGCCAGCAGTGAACAGGGACAGGGTTTCTACAATGAGCAGTTCTTC. Translating it yields CASSEQGQGFYNEQFF.